This entry features one T cell receptor (beta chain) sequence. The method was immunoSEQ multiplex PCR; TCRdb's version includes in-frame clones alone and lacks a portion of them. The sample lists about 51,000 clones; around 93% were seen once. This CDR3 contains 13 residues. Per the germline V gene, CDR1 is SQVTM and CDR2 is ANQGSEA. Trimming left V 3 bases short and J 5 bases short, with 13 bases between. The sample is drawn from a study of T cell changes during pregnancy in multiple sclerosis. The source is a female donor with multiple sclerosis, enrolled in a pregnancy study. V gene TRBV29-1 combines with J gene TRBJ2-5, with D possibly being TRBD1 (6 bases). The sample in question was peripheral blood, obtained in the second trimester of pregnancy. Written as DNA, the CDR3 is TGCAGCGTTGAGGGGGTCAGGGGCGAGACCCAGTACTTC. This translates into CSVEGVRGETQYF.